One and the same sample provided the 23 T cell receptor beta chains below, sequenced in a study of cytomegalovirus exposure and HLA in healthy donors. Both 60 Vbeta primers and 13 Jbeta primers went into the PCR. Produced via immunoSEQ multiplex PCR; TCRdb's table is partial and in-frame only. Of roughly 120,000 clones listed, around three quarters are singletons. Sequencing used PBMCs. The receptor set was obtained from a man in his late teens or twenties in good health and CMV-seronegative.

The chain is built from TRBV30 and TRBJ2-5; D is uncertain. The CDR3 totals 11 residues. The germline CDR1 and CDR2 sequences are GTSNPN and SVGIG (reference sequence). V was clipped by 2 bases and J by 5 bases, with 6 bases between them. Written as DNA, the CDR3 is TGTGCCTGGAGTCAGGCGGAGACCCAGTACTTC. Translated: CAWSQAETQYF.

This sequence joins TRBV10-3 and TRBJ2-7; TRBD2 aligns across 14 bases. The trim removed 8 bases at V and 3 bases at J, leaving 6 bases unmatched. The germline CDR1 and CDR2 sequences are ENHRY and SYGVKD. The CDR3 consists of 15 residues. The CDR3 bases are TGTGCCATCGCAGGGACTAGCGGGAGTGACTACGAGCAGTACTTC. Its translation: CAIAGTSGSDYEQYF.

This sequence joins TRBV4-2 and TRBJ2-2, with TRBD2 matching over 11 bases. The CDR3 consists of 18 residues. V was clipped by 2 bases and J by 1 base; unmatched bases: 6. Germline V gene data show CDR1 as LGHNA and CDR2 as YNFKEQ. The CDR3 bases are TGTGCCAGCAGCCAAAAGGAGCTAGCGGGAGGGAACACCGGGGAGCTGTTTTTT. Protein sequence: CASSQKELAGGNTGELFF.

The gene calls are TRBV10-3 and TRBJ2-3; 10 bases align to TRBD2. V trimming: 0 bases; J trimming: 4 bases; junction bases outside the gene matches: 1. The CDR3 sequence is 15 residues long. Germline CDR1 reads ENHRY; CDR2 reads SYGVKD. The CDR3: CAISESGTSADTQYF. The CDR3 coding sequence is TGTGCCATCAGTGAGTCCGGGACTAGCGCAGATACGCAGTATTTT.

The rearrangement uses TRBV19 and TRBJ1-2, with 8 bases lining up with TRBD1. Looked up from germline, CDR1 is LNHDA and CDR2 is SQIVND (reference sequence). Germline trimming cut 10 bases from V and 4 bases from J; bases unmatched to any gene: 11. The CDR3 consists of 14 residues. The CDR3 nucleotides are TGTGCCACCTCGGACAGGGTAATCGGCTATGGCTACACCTTC. This translates into CATSDRVIGYGYTF.

A few counts support this clone. This rearrangement joins TRBV27 to TRBJ1-1; D possibly corresponds to TRBD1 (6 bases). Between the trimmed V and J ends, which lost 5 bases and 3 bases, there was a span of 10 bases. CDR1 is MNHEY, CDR2 SMNVEV, per germline (reference sequence). The CDR3 runs 13 residues. The CDR3 sequence is CASSATGYTEAFF. The DNA for the CDR3 is TGTGCCAGCAGTGCCACAGGGTACACTGAAGCTTTCTTT.

The chain joins TRBV11-1 to TRBJ2-1, with D maybe TRBD2 (6 bases). V shed 3 bases and J shed 4 bases, with 19 bases lying between them. Per the germline V gene, CDR1 is SGHAT and CDR2 is FQDESV (reference sequence). The CDR3 is 17 residues long. CDR3 DNA: TGTGCCAGCAGCTTCGGTATACTTGCGGGGAAATACAATGAGCAGTTCTTC. Protein: CASSFGILAGKYNEQFF.

This clone was seen once. This chain uses TRBV7-3 with TRBJ2-1; 10 nucleotides match TRBD2. The germline gives CDR1 SGHTA, CDR2 FQGTGA. J lost 6 bases, V lost 0 bases, and 5 bases had no gene match. The CDR3 is 16 residues long. The CDR3 nucleotides read TGTGCCAGCAGCTTAACCCAGGGACTAGCGAGCAATGAGCAGTTCTTC. It codes for CASSLTQGLASNEQFF.

This clone appeared a single time. The rearrangement links TRBV28 to TRBJ1-5; perhaps TRBD1 as D (5 bases). There are 13 residues in the CDR3. Germline assignment: CDR1 MDHEN and CDR2 SYDVKM. The germline V and J ends were trimmed by 8 bases and 6 bases, with 14 bases remaining between them. The CDR3 nucleotides are TGTGCCAGCCACACGGCAGGGTTTCAGCCCCAGCATTTT. It encodes CASHTAGFQPQHF.

This sequence joins TRBV6-7 and TRBJ2-1, with 9 bases aligning to TRBD1. TRBV6-7 is reported as an ORF; its role is uncertain. V shed 6 bases and J 5 bases; nucleotides not matched to a gene: 11. CDR3 length equals 16 residues. CDR3: CASRFPGTGSNNEQFF. For the CDR3, the DNA is TGTGCCAGCAGGTTTCCCGGGACAGGGAGTAACAATGAGCAGTTCTTC.

The rearrangement joins TRBV2 to TRBJ1-1; D gene unclear. This CDR3 contains 12 residues. V was clipped by 7 bases and J by 11 bases, with 17 bases between them. Looked up from germline, CDR1 is SNHLY and CDR2 is FYNNEI. DNA for the CDR3: TGTGCCAGCATAAGAACGGGGAAAGGGGCTTTCTTT. This sequence encodes CASIRTGKGAFF.

The CDR3 is CASSSNNGPVAGYSGANVLTF. CDR3 coding DNA: TGTGCCAGCAGCTCAAACAATGGTCCGGTTGCGGGCTACTCTGGGGCCAACGTCCTGACTTTC. The gene calls are TRBV7-3 and TRBJ2-6; TRBD2 might be the D (5 bases). The CDR3 is 21 amino acids. Germline CDR1 reads SGHTA; CDR2 reads FQGTGA. The V end lost 4 bases, the J end lost 0 bases, and 25 bases lay between the germline ends.

The gene calls are TRBV29-1 and TRBJ2-1, with D unclear. Per germline, CDR1 SQVTM and CDR2 ANQGSEA. Trimming shortened V by 5 bases and J by 4 bases, and 3 bases separated the two germline ends. The CDR3 spans 10 residues. The CDR3 spells CSVYYNEQFF. Written as DNA, the CDR3 is TGCAGCGTTTATTACAATGAGCAGTTCTTC.

This clone was counted once. The gene calls are TRBV6-5 and TRBJ2-5; 7 bases match TRBD1. The CDR3 has 13 residues. Trimming cost V 0 bases and J 5 bases; bases outside gene matches: 0. The V gene's germline CDR1 is MNHEY and CDR2 SVGAGI. CDR3 loop: CASSYSRGETQYF. In DNA, the CDR3 is TGTGCCAGCAGTTACTCCAGGGGGGAGACCCAGTACTTC.

The J gene is TRBJ2-7, the V gene TRBV6-5, with 8 bases fitting TRBD1. CDR1 is MNHEY, CDR2 SVGAGI, per germline. Trimming cost V 2 bases and J 3 bases; bases outside gene matches: 9. This CDR3 comprises 16 residues. The CDR3 DNA sequence: TGTGCCAGCAGTTACGACGCAGGGGGCGCGTTCTACGAGCAGTACTTC. The encoded protein is CASSYDAGGAFYEQYF.

In this sample, this clone turned up a few times. The chain links TRBV30 to TRBJ1-1; D is possibly TRBD1 (5 bases). CDR1 is GTSNPN, CDR2 SVGIG, per germline (reference sequence). The CDR3 consists of 14 residues. Trimming took 2 bases from V and 1 from J, leaving 11 bases between them. The chain's CDR3 is CAWSRGGTNTEAFF. The CDR3 coding sequence is TGTGCCTGGAGTCGGGGAGGGACGAACACTGAAGCTTTCTTT.

The chain carries TRBV6-4 and TRBJ2-1, with 11 bases aligning to TRBD2. The CDR3 spans 15 residues. After removal of 6 bases from V and 7 bases from J, the junction contained 8 bases not matched to a gene. CDR1 and CDR2 (germline): MRHNA, SNTAGT. The CDR3 bases are TGTGCCAGCAGACCGTTAGCGGGAGGGGTAAATGAGCAGTTCTTC. Protein: CASRPLAGGVNEQFF.

This clone was detected a few times. This chain connects TRBV4-3 to TRBJ1-1, with D possibly TRBD1 on 6 matching bases. From germline, CDR1 is LGHNA and CDR2 YSLEER. This CDR3 comprises 14 residues. Trimming took 1 base from V and 12 from J, leaving 18 bases between them. The CDR3 DNA follows: TGCGCCAGCAGCCAAGTACAGGGATCAGGAACTTCTTTCTTT. It specifies CASSQVQGSGTSFF.

The chain links TRBV28 to TRBJ2-5, with 11 bases aligning to TRBD1. The tail of the sequence fits TRBJ2-7 better, so the J call may be wrong. The CDR3 runs 15 residues. Germline-derived CDR1 and CDR2 are MDHEN and SYDVKM. As DNA, the CDR3 is TGTGCCAGCTTTCAACCGGGACAGGGGGGCTACGAGCAGTACTTC. This codes for CASFQPGQGGYEQYF.

This clone was counted at least ten times. This chain links TRBV7-3 with TRBJ1-1, with a tentative D call TRBD1 (6 bases). Per the germline V gene, CDR1 is SGHTA and CDR2 is FQGTGA. The CDR3 has 16 amino acids. Trimming took off 4 bases at V and 1 base at J, with 16 bases between the two ends. CDR3 sequence: CASSSLTSRGNTEAFF. CDR3 sequence (DNA): TGTGCCAGCAGCTCCCTAACCTCCAGGGGGAACACTGAAGCTTTCTTT.

The gene calls are TRBV7-8 and TRBJ2-7; a possible D gene is TRBD1 (5 bases). The CDR3 runs 13 residues. The V and J ends lost 5 bases and 0 bases respectively, with 8 bases between them. Germline V lookup: CDR1 SGHVS, CDR2 FQNEAQ. The CDR3 here is CASSRGHSYEQYV. CDR3 nucleotide sequence: TGTGCCAGCAGCCGCGGACACTCCTACGAGCAGTACGTC.

J is TRBJ2-5 and V is TRBV6-6, with TRBD1 identical over 7 bases. With 7 bases clipped from V and 11 bases from J, the junction kept 10 bases outside the gene matches. CDR1 and CDR2 from the germline V gene are MNHNY and SVGAGI (reference sequence). The CDR3 is 12 residues long. The CDR3 coding sequence is TGTGCCAGCAAAGAACAGGGGCATGAGCAGTACTTC. It yields the protein CASKEQGHEQYF.

The rearrangement links TRBV6-4 to TRBJ1-1; 7 bases align to TRBD1. Germline-derived CDR1 and CDR2 are MRHNA and SNTAGT. The CDR3 covers 14 residues. After removal of 0 bases from V and 7 bases from J, the junction contained 5 bases not matched to a gene. CDR3 DNA: TGTGCCAGCAGTGACTCGACGGCAGGGGGTGAAGCTTTCTTT. Amino acids: CASSDSTAGGEAFF.